This TCR beta chain originates from a study of T cells in Graves' hyperthyroidism and ophthalmopathy. From more than 8 ml of fresh peripheral blood, PBMCs were isolated. Germline V lookup: CDR1 SNHLY, CDR2 FYNNEI. The CDR3 extends over 15 amino acids. The J segment lost 0 bases and the V segment lost 6 bases, leaving 5 bases of the junction unmatched. Regions amplified from RNA transcripts were the TCR beta CDR3 regions. In the first-round RT-PCR of the TCR CDR3, the HTBI primer set was used. TCRdb re-called the multiplex PCR reads through MiXCR, storing one row per CDR3 protein. The sample shows a few hundred thousand distinct CDR3 sequences, 16% of them seen only once. The study's findings and limits: Within blood appeared most thyroid clonotypes that had expanded above 0.001.

As for this clonotype: What it binds is not known.

This TCR was sampled from a woman aged 40 to 50 with Graves' ophthalmopathy. This chain connects TRBV2 to TRBJ2-3; TRBD2 aligns across 8 bases. Sequencing was performed on blood. CDR3 amino acids: CASRLKRGSTDTQYF. DNA for the CDR3: TGTGCCAGCAGACTAAAGCGGGGGAGCACAGATACGCAGTATTTT.